Listed here is a single T cell receptor beta chain. This specimen belongs to a study of early T cells in non-severe SARS-CoV-2 infection. One entry per CDR3 protein results from TCRdb running MiXCR on the 5' RACE reads. The sample holds tens of thousands of distinct CDR3 sequences, around 12% seen once. V shed 3 bases and J shed 2 bases, with 7 bases lying between them. CDR1 and CDR2 from the germline V gene are LNHDA and SQIVND (reference sequence). The CDR3 is made up of 13 amino acids. Sequenced sample: whole blood. This TCR came from an adult who was a healthcare worker with PCR-confirmed SARS-CoV-2 infection or an uninfected control (not recorded which). This chain connects TRBV19 to TRBJ1-2; D gene ambiguous. As DNA, the CDR3 is TGTGCCAGTAGTATTGAAAGGAACTATGGCTACACCTTC. Its protein is CASSIERNYGYTF.